This T cell receptor (beta chain) was documented in a study of shared clonotypes between healthy human individuals. Data came from immunoSEQ multiplex PCR; TCRdb stores just in-frame clones and leaves some out. This table holds about 2.1 million clones, about 93% found once. Naivety among CD8 cells was defined by CD45RO negativity and positive CCR7 selection, thereby excluding terminally differentiated effector memory CD45RA+ cells. HIV-negative, healthy adults without recent acute infections or vaccinations were the donors. This clonotype was sampled from a young man in good health. Some clones in this sample may be carry-over from other donors' samples. Source material: naive CD8+ T cells from PBMCs.

CDR3 in DNA: TGTGCCAGCAGCCTTAACAGGGGCCACGAGCAGTACTTC. Amino acids: CASSLNRGHEQYF. The chain uses TRBV28 and TRBJ2-7; TRBD1 matches 7 bases. J was trimmed by 5 bases and V by 6 bases; bases with no gene match: 7. CDR3 length equals 13 residues. Germline V gene data show CDR1 as MDHEN and CDR2 as SYDVKM.